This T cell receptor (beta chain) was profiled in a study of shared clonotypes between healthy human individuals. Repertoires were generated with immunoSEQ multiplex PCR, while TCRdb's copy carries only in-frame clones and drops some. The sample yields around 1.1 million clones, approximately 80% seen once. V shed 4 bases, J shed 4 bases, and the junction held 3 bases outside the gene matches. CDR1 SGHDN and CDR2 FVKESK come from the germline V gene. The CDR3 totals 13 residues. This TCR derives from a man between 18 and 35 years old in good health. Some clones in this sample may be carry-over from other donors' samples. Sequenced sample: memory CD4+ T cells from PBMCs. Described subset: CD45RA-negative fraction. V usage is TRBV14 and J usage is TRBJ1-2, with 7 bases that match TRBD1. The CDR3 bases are TGTGCCAGCAGCCCGGGACAGCGCTATGGCTACACCTTC. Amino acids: CASSPGQRYGYTF.